This entry features one T cell receptor beta chain sequence. Its target is unknown. The data belong to a study of T cells in Graves' hyperthyroidism and ophthalmopathy. Findings and limits, study-wide: Ophthalmopathy was predicted by the model a median of approximately six months ahead of onset.

Uncontrolled infection, other autoimmune disease, pregnancy or lactation led to exclusion. The source of the PBMCs was 8.5 to 10 ml of fresh peripheral blood. Researchers took RNA transcripts and amplified the TCR beta CDR3 regions from them. In the first-round RT-PCR of the TCR CDR3, the HTBI primer set was used. TCRdb reprocessed the multiplex PCR reads with MiXCR, giving one entry per CDR3 protein. The table has about 99,000 distinct CDR3 sequences, roughly 44% seen once. Germline V gives CDR1 SGHTA, CDR2 FQGNSA. Trimming removed 0 bases at V and 12 bases at J, with 12 bases between. CDR3 length equals 12 residues.

The chain is built from TRBV7-2 and TRBJ2-7; D is undetermined. The material sequenced was blood. This TCR was recovered from a middle-aged man with Graves' hyperthyroidism. The CDR3 coding sequence is TGTGCCAGCAGCTTAGCCAGTGCCGGCACGTACTTC. This encodes CASSLASAGTYF.